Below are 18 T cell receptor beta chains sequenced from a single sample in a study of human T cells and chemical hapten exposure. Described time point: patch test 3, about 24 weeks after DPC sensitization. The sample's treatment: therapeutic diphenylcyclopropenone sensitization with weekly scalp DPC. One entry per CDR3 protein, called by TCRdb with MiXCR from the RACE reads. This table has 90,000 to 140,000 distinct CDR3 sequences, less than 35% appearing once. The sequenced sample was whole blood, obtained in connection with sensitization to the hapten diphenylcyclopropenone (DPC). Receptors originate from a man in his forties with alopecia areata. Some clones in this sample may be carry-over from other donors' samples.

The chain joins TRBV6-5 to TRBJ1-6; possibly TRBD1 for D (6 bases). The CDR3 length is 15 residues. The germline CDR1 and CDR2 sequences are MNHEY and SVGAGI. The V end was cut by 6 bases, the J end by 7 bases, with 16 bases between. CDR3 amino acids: CASRTNRDGNSPLHF. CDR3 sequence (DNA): TGTGCCAGCAGAACGAACAGGGACGGCAATTCACCCCTCCACTTT.

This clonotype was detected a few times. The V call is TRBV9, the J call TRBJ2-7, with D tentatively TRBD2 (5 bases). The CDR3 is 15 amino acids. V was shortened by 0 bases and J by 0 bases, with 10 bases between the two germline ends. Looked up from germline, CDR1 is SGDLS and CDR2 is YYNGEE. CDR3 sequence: CASSVAGESSYEQYF. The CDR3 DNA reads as TGTGCCAGCAGCGTAGCCGGGGAAAGCTCCTACGAGCAGTACTTC.

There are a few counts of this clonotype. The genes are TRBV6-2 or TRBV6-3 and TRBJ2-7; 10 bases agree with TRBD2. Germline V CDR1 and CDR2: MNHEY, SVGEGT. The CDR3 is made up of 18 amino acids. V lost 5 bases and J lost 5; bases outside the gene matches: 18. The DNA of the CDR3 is TGTGCCAGCAGTCCTCTGCCGGGACTAGCGTCCCGCCTGGACGAGCAGTACGTC. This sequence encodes CASSPLPGLASRLDEQYV.

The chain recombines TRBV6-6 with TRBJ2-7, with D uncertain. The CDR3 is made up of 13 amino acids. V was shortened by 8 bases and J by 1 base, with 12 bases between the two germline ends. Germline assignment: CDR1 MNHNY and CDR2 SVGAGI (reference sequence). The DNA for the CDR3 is TGTGCCAGCGGATCCGGCGGTTCCTACGAGCAGTACTTC. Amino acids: CASGSGGSYEQYF.

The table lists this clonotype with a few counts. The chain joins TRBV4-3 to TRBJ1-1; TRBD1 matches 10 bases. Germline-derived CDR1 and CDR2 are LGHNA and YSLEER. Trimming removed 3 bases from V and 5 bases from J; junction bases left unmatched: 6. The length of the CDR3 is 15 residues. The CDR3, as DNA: TGCGCCAGCAGCCAGGGGGACAGGGGTAGGACTGAAGCTTTCTTT. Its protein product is CASSQGDRGRTEAFF.

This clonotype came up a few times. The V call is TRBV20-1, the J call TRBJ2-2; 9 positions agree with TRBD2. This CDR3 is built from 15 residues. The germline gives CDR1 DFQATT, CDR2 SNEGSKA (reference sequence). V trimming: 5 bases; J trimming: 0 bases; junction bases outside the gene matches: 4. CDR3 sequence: CSARGLATNTGELFF. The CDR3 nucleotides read TGCAGTGCTCGTGGACTAGCGACGAACACCGGGGAGCTGTTTTTT.

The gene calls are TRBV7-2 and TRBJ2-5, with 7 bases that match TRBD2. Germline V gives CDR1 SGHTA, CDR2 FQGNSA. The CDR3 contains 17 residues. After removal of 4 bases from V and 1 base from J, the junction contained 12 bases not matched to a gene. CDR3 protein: CASSSIRAGPGQETQYF. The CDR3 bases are TGTGCCAGCAGCTCTATCCGAGCGGGGCCCGGCCAAGAGACCCAGTACTTC.

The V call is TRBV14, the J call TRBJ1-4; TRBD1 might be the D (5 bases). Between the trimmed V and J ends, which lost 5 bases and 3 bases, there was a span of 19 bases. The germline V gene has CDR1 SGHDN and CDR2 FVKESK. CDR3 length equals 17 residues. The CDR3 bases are TGTGCCAGCAGCTTACCGCAGGGATCCGGATCTAATGAAAAACTGTTTTTT. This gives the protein CASSLPQGSGSNEKLFF.

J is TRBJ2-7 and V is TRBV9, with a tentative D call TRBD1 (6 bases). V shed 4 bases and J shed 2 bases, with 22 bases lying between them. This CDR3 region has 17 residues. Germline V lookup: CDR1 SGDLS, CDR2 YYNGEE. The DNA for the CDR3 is TGTGCCAGCAGCCCTCCACCGTGTGGGGGCTCCACCTACGAGCAGTACGTC. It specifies CASSPPPCGGSTYEQYV.

CDR3 loop: CASSLGQGESLHF. The CDR3 DNA is TGCGCCAGCAGCTTGGGACAGGGAGAGTCTCTCCACTTT. The chain recombines TRBV5-1 with TRBJ1-6, with 7 bases matching TRBD1. CDR3 length: 13 amino acids. J gave up 16 bases and V 0 bases, and 7 bases lay outside the gene matches. Germline values: CDR1 SGHRS, CDR2 YFSETQ.

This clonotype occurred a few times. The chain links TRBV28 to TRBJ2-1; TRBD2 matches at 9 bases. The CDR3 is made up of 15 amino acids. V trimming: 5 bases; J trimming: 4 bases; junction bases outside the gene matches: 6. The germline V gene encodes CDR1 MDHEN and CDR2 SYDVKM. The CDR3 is CASSHSGSLYNEQFF. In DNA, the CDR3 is TGTGCCAGCAGTCATAGCGGGAGTCTATACAATGAGCAGTTCTTC.

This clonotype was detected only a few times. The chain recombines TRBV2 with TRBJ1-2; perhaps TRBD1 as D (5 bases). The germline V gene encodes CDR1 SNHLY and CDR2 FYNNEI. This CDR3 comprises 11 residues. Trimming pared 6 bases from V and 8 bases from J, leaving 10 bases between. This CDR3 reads CASSREIGYTF. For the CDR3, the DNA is TGTGCCAGCAGCAGGGAGATAGGCTACACCTTC.

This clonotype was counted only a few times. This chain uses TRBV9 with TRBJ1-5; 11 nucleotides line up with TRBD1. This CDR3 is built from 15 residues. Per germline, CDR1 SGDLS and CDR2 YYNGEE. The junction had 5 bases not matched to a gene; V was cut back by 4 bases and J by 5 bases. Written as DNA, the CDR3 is TGTGCCAGCAGCCGGACAGGGGGCTTTGATCAGCCCCAGCATTTT. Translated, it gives CASSRTGGFDQPQHF.

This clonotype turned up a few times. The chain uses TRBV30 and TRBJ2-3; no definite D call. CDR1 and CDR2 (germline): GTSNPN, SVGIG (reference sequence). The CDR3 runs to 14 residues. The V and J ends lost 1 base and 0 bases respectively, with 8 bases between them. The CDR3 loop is CAWSEQTSTDTQYF. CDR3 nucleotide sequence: TGTGCCTGGAGTGAACAGACTAGCACAGATACGCAGTATTTT.

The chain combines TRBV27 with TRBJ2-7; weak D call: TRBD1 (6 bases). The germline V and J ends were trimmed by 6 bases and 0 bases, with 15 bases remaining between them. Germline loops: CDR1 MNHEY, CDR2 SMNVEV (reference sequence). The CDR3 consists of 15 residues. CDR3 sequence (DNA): TGTGCCAGCAGAGCCTCAGGGGTTCCCTCCTACGAGCAGTACTTC. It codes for CASRASGVPSYEQYF.

In DNA, the CDR3 is TGTGCCAGCAGTTTAGCCGACCGAAGCAATCAGCCCCAGCATTTT. Translating gives CASSLADRSNQPQHF. The chain joins TRBV12-3 or TRBV12-4 to TRBJ1-5; unclear D gene. Trimming took off 0 bases at V and 1 base at J, with 7 bases between the two ends. The CDR3 is 15 residues long.

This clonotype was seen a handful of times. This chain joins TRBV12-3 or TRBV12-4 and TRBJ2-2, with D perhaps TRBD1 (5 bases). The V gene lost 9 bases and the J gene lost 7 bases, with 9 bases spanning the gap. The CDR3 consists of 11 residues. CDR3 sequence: CARGQDGELFF. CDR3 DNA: TGTGCCAGGGGGCAGGACGGGGAGCTGTTTTTT.

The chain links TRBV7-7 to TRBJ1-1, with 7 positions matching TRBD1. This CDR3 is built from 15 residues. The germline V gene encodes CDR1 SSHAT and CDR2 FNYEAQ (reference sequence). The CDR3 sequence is CASGNRGAMNTEAFF. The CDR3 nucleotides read TGTGCTAGCGGCAACAGGGGAGCTATGAACACTGAAGCTTTCTTT.